Here is one T cell receptor beta chain with its context. In germline, CDR1 is SGHDN, CDR2 FVKESK. This CDR3 contains 14 residues. The trim removed 4 bases at V and 5 bases at J, leaving 5 bases unmatched. The record originates from a study of blood T cell repertoires in COVID-19. The overall study: The analysed material was cDNA or gDNA that came from T cells, B-cell-depleted T cells, or PBMCs.

Assay used: immunoSEQ multiplex PCR; TCRdb lists only in-frame clones, some missing. The table includes some 180,000 clones, approximately 80% detected once. The rearrangement links TRBV14 to TRBJ2-5; 9 bases agree with TRBD2. This clonotype was obtained from a woman in her 40s with COVID-19, enrolled during active disease. The sequenced sample was peripheral blood. The CDR3 DNA is TGTGCCAGCAGCCCCGGGACTAGCTACGAGACCCAGTACTTC. Residues: CASSPGTSYETQYF. The variable domain in full, with the rest retrieved from reference TRBV14 and TRBJ2-5, is EAGVTQFPSHSVIEKGQTVTLRCDPISGHDNLYWYRRVMGKEIKFLLHFVKESKQDESGMPNNRFLAERTGGTYSTLKVQPAELEDSGVYFCASSPGTSYETQYFGPGTRLLVL.